The clone carrying this T cell receptor (beta chain) has just a few counts. The data were taken from a study of early T cells in non-severe SARS-CoV-2 infection. As for the study in general: The study sequenced bulk RNA from unsorted whole blood, with chains unpaired.

Germline CDR1 is SEHNR and CDR2 is FQNEAQ (reference sequence). Trimming shortened V by 5 bases and J by 5 bases, and 15 bases separated the two germline ends. The CDR3 runs to 14 residues. TCRdb re-called the 5' RACE reads with MiXCR, one entry per CDR3 protein. The repertoire has about 26,000 distinct CDR3 sequences, 4% to 4.5% of them found once; the top ten carry more than 5%. The V gene is TRBV7-9, the J gene TRBJ1-1; a possible D gene is TRBD1 (5 bases). Sequencing used whole blood. This clonotype was obtained from an adult who was a healthcare worker with PCR-confirmed SARS-CoV-2 infection or an uninfected control (not recorded which). The CDR3 reads CASSPQLGRTEAFF. CDR3 coding DNA: TGTGCCAGCAGCCCTCAACTGGGGCGTACTGAAGCTTTCTTT.